Below, 23 T cell receptor beta chains from the same sample are listed, as sequenced in a study of T cells in localized non-small cell lung cancer (TCRdb year 2020). Library generation was performed with the immunoSEQ multiplex PCR assay. TCRdb carries this immuneACCESS record with in-frame sequences only. Its versions omit some clonotypes, under half of them owing to an unresolved V gene in the studies checked, with the rest unexplained. For this sample there are tens of thousands of clones; less than 90% appear just once. The ten largest clones add up to about 29% of the sample. The sample consisted of peripheral blood, taken before any cancer treatment. The receptors derive from a male donor at least 60 years old with stage I squamous cell lung carcinoma.

Turning to this clone: In the same sample, other DNA sequences code for this CDR3. The chain is built from TRBV18 and TRBJ1-1; 8 nucleotides line up with TRBD1. Looked up from germline, CDR1 is KGHSH and CDR2 is LQKENI. The ends lost 2 bases at V and 1 base at J; junction bases unmatched: 3. The CDR3 spans 15 residues. The CDR3 loop is CASSPGQGANTEAFF. The CDR3 DNA sequence: TGTGCCAGCTCACCAGGGCAGGGGGCGAACACTGAAGCTTTCTTT.

The rearrangement uses TRBV2 and TRBJ2-1, with 7 bases identical to TRBD1. Germline V gene data show CDR1 as SNHLY and CDR2 as FYNNEI. After removal of 4 bases from V and 12 bases from J, the junction contained 9 bases not matched to a gene. The CDR3 length is 13 residues. DNA for the CDR3: TGTGCCAGCAGTGGGGACAGTCGAGTTGGGCAGTTCTTC. It codes for CASSGDSRVGQFF.

About this clone itself: Other nucleotide sequences in the sample specify the same CDR3. The chain recombines TRBV5-1 with TRBJ2-6; TRBD1 aligns across 9 bases. CDR1 SGHRS and CDR2 YFSETQ come from the germline V gene. The CDR3 sequence is 16 residues long. With V trimmed by 3 bases and J by 4 bases, 5 bases remained unmatched. CDR3 sequence (DNA): TGCGCCAGCAGCTATTACAGGGGGCCGGGGGCCAACGTCCTGACTTTC. As protein: CASSYYRGPGANVLTF. Looking up the rest from reference TRBV5-1 and TRBJ2-6 gives the full variable domain: KAGVTQTPRYLIKTRGQQVTLSCSPISGHRSVSWYQQTPGQGLQFLFEYFSETQRNKGNFPGRFSGRQFSNSRSEMNVSTLELGDSALYLCASSYYRGPGANVLTFGAGSRLTVL.

This clone was found once. The V gene is TRBV11-1, the J gene TRBJ1-2, with 10 bases matching TRBD1. CDR3 length equals 17 residues. Trimming took 5 bases from V and 3 from J; bases not matched to a gene: 12. From germline, CDR1 is SGHAT and CDR2 FQDESV (reference sequence). The CDR3 loop is CASSNRGQGKVYYGYTF. DNA for the CDR3: TGTGCCAGCAGCAATAGGGGACAGGGGAAGGTATACTATGGCTACACCTTC.

V is TRBV7-9 and J is TRBJ2-3, with 7 positions matching TRBD2. The CDR3 runs to 15 residues. From germline, CDR1 is SEHNR and CDR2 FQNEAQ (reference sequence). Trimming removed 5 bases from V and 9 bases from J; junction bases left unmatched: 14. This CDR3 reads CASSPRLARILTQYF. The CDR3, as DNA: TGTGCCAGCAGCCCGCGACTAGCCCGGATCCTCACGCAGTATTTT. Together with reference TRBV7-9 and TRBJ2-3, the CDR3 gives the full variable domain: DTGVSQNPRHKITKRGQNVTFRCDPISEHNRLYWYRQTLGQGPEFLTYFQNEAQLEKSRLLSDRFSAERPKGSFSTLEIQRTEQGDSAMYLCASSPRLARILTQYFGPGTRLTVL.

The chain uses TRBV5-4 and TRBJ2-7; 8 bases fit TRBD2. V lost 0 bases and J lost 3; bases outside the gene matches: 2. Per the germline V gene, CDR1 is SGHNT and CDR2 is YYREEE (reference sequence). CDR3 length: 14 residues. Here the CDR3 DNA reads TGTGCCAGCAGCTTGGTGGGGACTAGCTACGAGCAGTACTTC. Protein: CASSLVGTSYEQYF.

The J gene is TRBJ1-1, the V gene TRBV5-6; D uncertain. Trimming cost V 0 bases and J 5 bases, with 11 bases left between them. This CDR3 contains 14 residues. Germline loops: CDR1 SGHDT, CDR2 YYEEEE. CDR3 sequence (DNA): TGTGCCAGCAGCTTGGCCAGGCGGCGGACTGAAGCTTTCTTT. Protein sequence: CASSLARRRTEAFF.

The chain combines TRBV6-5 with TRBJ2-4; D might be TRBD2 (5 bases). V was cut by 7 bases and J by 7 bases, with 11 bases left in between. This CDR3 has 12 amino acids. Germline loops: CDR1 MNHEY, CDR2 SVGAGI. The CDR3 here is CASTGGGNIQYF. CDR3 DNA: TGTGCCAGCACTGGCGGCGGGAACATTCAGTACTTC.

The chain couples TRBV11-2 to TRBJ1-2; D is ambiguous. Between the trimmed V and J ends, which lost 5 bases and 4 bases, there was a span of 20 bases. This CDR3 comprises 16 residues. Germline V gene sequence: CDR1 SGHAT, CDR2 FQNNGV. The CDR3 DNA is TGTGCCAGCAGCGCTCCCCGAGCCTATCGAATCTATGGCTACACCTTC. It yields the protein CASSAPRAYRIYGYTF.

This clone appeared a single time. This chain joins TRBV2 and TRBJ2-1; TRBD2 agrees at 7 bases. The CDR3 is made up of 13 amino acids. The germline V gene encodes CDR1 SNHLY and CDR2 FYNNEI. J lost 5 bases, V lost 7 bases, and 5 bases had no gene match. In nucleotides, the CDR3 is TGTGCCAGCAAGCGGGACGTGAACAATGAGCAGTTCTTC. Translation gives CASKRDVNNEQFF.

This chain connects TRBV7-6 to TRBJ2-1, with 9 positions matching TRBD2. The V gene's germline CDR1 is SGHVS and CDR2 FNYEAQ. The V gene end was trimmed by 3 bases and the J gene end by 5 bases; junction bases not matched to a gene: 5. This CDR3 spans 15 amino acids. The DNA for the CDR3 is TGTGCCAGCAGCTTGAGCGGGAGGCTCCACAATGAGCAGTTCTTC. Its translation is CASSLSGRLHNEQFF.

The chain recombines TRBV9 with TRBJ2-1; D might be TRBD1 (5 bases). V was trimmed by 1 base and J by 8 bases, leaving 16 bases between them. The germline CDR1 and CDR2 sequences are SGDLS and YYNGEE. The CDR3 extends over 15 amino acids. CDR3 residues: CASSVSGRDRDEQFF. CDR3 nucleotide sequence: TGTGCCAGCAGCGTATCGGGCAGGGATAGGGATGAGCAGTTCTTC.

V and J are TRBV29-1 and TRBJ1-2; the D is unclear. The CDR3 runs to 12 residues. Trimming took off 4 bases at V and 4 bases at J, with 10 bases between the two ends. Germline V gene lookup returns CDR1 SQVTM and CDR2 ANQGSEA. The CDR3 nucleotides are TGCAGCGTTGGATCCGAGCTCTATGGCTACACCTTC. Translated, it gives CSVGSELYGYTF.

J is TRBJ1-1 and V is TRBV5-4; D is unclear. CDR3 length: 13 residues. CDR1 and CDR2 from the germline V gene are SGHNT and YYREEE (reference sequence). V gave up 1 base and J gave up 11 bases, with 15 bases separating them. CDR3 in amino acids: CASSLKGDLPAFF. The CDR3 DNA follows: TGTGCCAGCAGCTTGAAGGGTGACCTGCCGGCTTTCTTT.

There are a few counts of this clone. The genes are TRBV7-2 and TRBJ1-3; 9 bases fit TRBD1. V shed 2 bases and J 3 bases; nucleotides not matched to a gene: 5. The CDR3 has 16 residues. Germline loops: CDR1 SGHTA, CDR2 FQGNSA. The CDR3 sequence is CASSLTTGGSGNTIYF. The DNA of the CDR3 is TGTGCCAGCAGCTTAACTACAGGGGGCAGTGGAAACACCATATATTTT.

This clone has just one count. This chain uses TRBV12-5 with TRBJ2-7; TRBD1 might be the D (6 bases). The CDR3 covers 14 residues. From germline, CDR1 is LGHNT and CDR2 FRNRAP. The V and J ends lost 6 bases and 2 bases respectively, with 14 bases between them. The CDR3 sequence is CASGSSGQTYEQYF. The DNA for the CDR3 is TGTGCTAGTGGCTCTTCTGGACAGACCTACGAGCAGTACTTC. Supplemented by reference TRBV12-5 and TRBJ2-7, the full variable domain reads DARVTQTPRHKVTEMGQEVTMRCQPILGHNTVFWYRQTMMQGLELLAYFRNRAPLDDSGMPKDRFSAEMPDATLATLKIQPSEPRDSAVYFCASGSSGQTYEQYFGPGTRLTVT.

The chain links TRBV14 to TRBJ2-7; 7 bases are a match to TRBD1. CDR1 and CDR2 (germline): SGHDN, FVKESK. J gave up 0 bases and V 5 bases, and 7 bases lay outside the gene matches. This CDR3 comprises 15 residues. The CDR3 sequence: CASSSDRDPSYEQYF. The CDR3 coding sequence is TGTGCCAGCAGCTCTGACAGGGATCCCTCCTACGAGCAGTACTTC.

The V and J genes are TRBV9 and TRBJ2-1; no firm D call. CDR1 is SGDLS, CDR2 YYNGEE, per germline. The CDR3 is 14 residues long. Trimming removed 4 bases at V and 8 bases at J, with 16 bases between. The CDR3 loop reads CASSYWSSNDEQFF. The CDR3 DNA reads as TGTGCCAGCAGCTATTGGTCCAGCAACGATGAGCAGTTCTTC.

V usage is TRBV5-1 and J usage is TRBJ1-2; TRBD1 might be the D (5 bases). Germline lookup yields CDR1 SGHRS and CDR2 YFSETQ. This CDR3 is built from 14 residues. Trimming removed 3 bases from V and 0 bases from J, with 9 bases in between. The CDR3 sequence: CASSSGPSNYGYTF. In DNA form, the CDR3 reads TGCGCCAGCAGCTCGGGACCCTCTAACTATGGCTACACCTTC.

This clone was detected only a few times. The chain is built from TRBV10-3 and TRBJ2-3; tentatively, D is TRBD2 (6 bases). Germline V gives CDR1 ENHRY, CDR2 SYGVKD. V lost 4 bases to trimming and J lost 0 bases, with 11 bases between them. This CDR3 region has 15 residues. The chain's CDR3 is CAISGGAGSTDTQYF. CDR3 sequence (DNA): TGTGCCATCAGTGGCGGGGCAGGGAGCACAGATACGCAGTATTTT.

This clone was seen a few times. The chain is built from TRBV2 and TRBJ2-7; the D is unclear. CDR3 length: 11 amino acids. Germline CDR1 and CDR2: SNHLY and FYNNEI. V lost 6 bases, J lost 5 bases, and 8 bases lay in between. The CDR3 DNA follows: TGTGCCAGCAGCCTTTCTAACGAGCAGTACTTC. Translated, it gives CASSLSNEQYF.

CDR3 sequence reads: CATSRGMVSSYNEQFF. The CDR3 DNA reads TGTGCCACCAGCAGAGGAATGGTTAGCTCCTACAATGAGCAGTTCTTC. The rearrangement joins TRBV15 to TRBJ2-1, with no clear D. Trimming shortened V by 1 base and J by 0 bases, and 10 bases separated the two germline ends. Germline CDR1 and CDR2: LNHNV and YYDKDF (reference sequence). The length of the CDR3 is 16 residues.

The count of this clone is one. CDR3 in amino acids: CSGRGSYGYTF. Here the CDR3 DNA reads TGCAGCGGTCGGGGTAGCTATGGCTACACCTTC. This chain joins TRBV20-1 and TRBJ1-2; D call uncertain. CDR1 is DFQATT, CDR2 SNEGSKA, per germline (reference sequence). This CDR3 is built from 11 residues.